This entry lists 14 T cell receptor beta chains sequenced from one sample in a study of blood T cell repertoires in COVID-19. Data came from immunoSEQ multiplex PCR; TCRdb stores just in-frame clones and leaves some out. The profile covers hundreds of thousands of clones, with around 83% appearing a single time and roughly 8.8% taken by the ten largest. Input material: peripheral blood. The receptors were sampled from a woman aged 50 to 60 with acute or convalescent COVID-19.

The gene calls are TRBV19 and TRBJ1-2; TRBD1 agrees at 8 bases. CDR1 LNHDA and CDR2 SQIVND come from the germline V gene (reference sequence). CDR3 length: 16 residues. The trim removed 3 bases at V and 3 bases at J, leaving 9 bases unmatched. CDR3 DNA sequence: TGTGCCAGTAGTATGTCCGACAGGGGTTTCTACTATGGCTACACCTTC. This translates into CASSMSDRGFYYGYTF.

The chain uses TRBV6-5 and TRBJ2-7; possible D gene TRBD1, 7 bases. Looked up from germline, CDR1 is MNHEY and CDR2 is SVGAGI. V was cut by 6 bases and J by 12 bases, with 24 bases left in between. This CDR3 comprises 14 residues. CDR3 DNA: TGTGCCAGCAGCCCCGACGGAGCGGAGGGGGCCTTGTACTTC. This gives the protein CASSPDGAEGALYF.

V is TRBV19 and J is TRBJ1-5, with 10 bases lining up with TRBD1. Germline V gives CDR1 LNHDA, CDR2 SQIVND (reference sequence). This CDR3 has 17 residues. The V segment lost 7 bases and the J segment 6 bases; nucleotides outside the gene matches: 15. The chain's CDR3 is CASTPRSGTGAFQPQHF. The CDR3 DNA reads TGTGCCAGTACCCCGAGGTCCGGGACAGGGGCTTTTCAGCCCCAGCATTTT.

The chain has TRBV6-1 and TRBJ1-6; D remains ambiguous. The germline gives CDR1 MNHNS, CDR2 SASEGT. The V and J ends lost 3 bases and 5 bases respectively, with 11 bases between them. This CDR3 contains 15 residues. CDR3 sequence: CASSESRNNNSPLHF. The CDR3 region has the DNA TGTGCCAGCAGTGAGTCCAGAAACAATAATTCACCCCTCCACTTT.

For the CDR3, the DNA is TGTGCCAGCAGCTCCCCCGGGGGACTAGGGACCGGGGAGCTGTTTTTT. Amino acids: CASSSPGGLGTGELFF. The gene calls are TRBV7-6 and TRBJ2-2, with 8 bases aligning to TRBD2. Germline V gene sequence: CDR1 SGHVS, CDR2 FNYEAQ. The length of the CDR3 is 16 residues. Trimming cost V 4 bases and J 5 bases; bases outside gene matches: 9.

The chain couples TRBV30 to TRBJ2-5, with 7 bases aligning to TRBD1. The germline V gene encodes CDR1 GTSNPN and CDR2 SVGIG (reference sequence). V lost 3 bases, J lost 4 bases, and 2 bases stayed unmatched. The CDR3 loop spans 12 amino acids. CDR3 coding DNA: TGTGCCTGGAGCACAGGGGTAGAGACCCAGTACTTC. Translation: CAWSTGVETQYF.

This clone has more than one count but fewer than ten. The chain joins TRBV27 to TRBJ2-5, with TRBD2 as a possible D gene (5 bases). V lost 5 bases and J lost 3, with 10 bases in between. Germline V gene lookup returns CDR1 MNHEY and CDR2 SMNVEV (reference sequence). The CDR3 is 13 amino acids. CDR3 sequence (DNA): TGTGCCAGCAGTGGAGGCGGCGAAGAGACCCAGTACTTC. Its translation is CASSGGGEETQYF.

The rearrangement links TRBV27 to TRBJ2-7, with 9 bases lining up with TRBD2. The trim removed 6 bases at V and 3 bases at J, leaving 9 bases unmatched. The germline gives CDR1 MNHEY, CDR2 SMNVEV (reference sequence). The CDR3 spans 15 residues. The CDR3 spells CASSTPAGGVYEQYF. CDR3 coding DNA: TGTGCCAGCAGCACCCCAGCGGGAGGCGTCTACGAGCAGTACTTC.

This chain connects TRBV6-1 to TRBJ2-2; 13 nucleotides match TRBD2. V trimming: 4 bases; J trimming: 6 bases; junction bases outside the gene matches: 8. This CDR3 comprises 17 residues. Germline assignment: CDR1 MNHNS and CDR2 SASEGT. CDR3 nucleotides: TGTGCCAGCAGTGGAGGACTAGCGGGAGTAGAGTCCGGGGAGCTGTTTTTT. It codes for CASSGGLAGVESGELFF.

The J gene is TRBJ2-1, the V gene TRBV7-6; D not certain. The CDR3 loop spans 12 amino acids. Trimming removed 11 bases at V and 0 bases at J, with 8 bases between. In germline, CDR1 is SGHVS, CDR2 FNYEAQ. This chain's CDR3 is CAVQSSYNEQFF. The CDR3 DNA is TGTGCCGTTCAGTCCTCCTACAATGAGCAGTTCTTC.

V is TRBV24-1 and J is TRBJ2-1; the D gene is possibly TRBD1 (6 bases). The CDR3 runs to 16 residues. Germline V gene sequence: CDR1 KGHDR, CDR2 SFDVKD. With 0 bases removed from V and 5 bases from J, the gap between germline ends came to 13 bases. The CDR3 DNA follows: TGTGCCACCAGTGATTTGGGCAGGGGAAGGAACAATGAGCAGTTCTTC. Protein sequence: CATSDLGRGRNNEQFF.

CDR3 DNA sequence: TGTGCCTGGAGTAGACAGGGGGTGAGGAGAGAGACCCAGTACTTC. As protein: CAWSRQGVRRETQYF. The rearrangement links TRBV30 to TRBJ2-5; TRBD1 matches 9 bases. V gave up 2 bases and J gave up 4 bases; unmatched junction bases: 8. CDR3 size: 15 residues. Germline CDR1 and CDR2: GTSNPN and SVGIG (reference sequence).

The chain is built from TRBV5-1 and TRBJ1-2, with D possibly matching TRBD1 (6 bases). V lost 5 bases to trimming and J lost 3 bases, with 14 bases between them. This CDR3 is built from 14 residues. The germline CDR1 and CDR2 sequences are SGHRS and YFSETQ. In DNA form, the CDR3 reads TGCGCCAGCAGGACTGGGGGGGCTGACTATGGCTACACCTTC. Translation gives CASRTGGADYGYTF. Drawing the rest from reference TRBV5-1 and TRBJ1-2, the complete variable domain is KAGVTQTPRYLIKTRGQQVTLSCSPISGHRSVSWYQQTPGQGLQFLFEYFSETQRNKGNFPGRFSGRQFSNSRSEMNVSTLELGDSALYLCASRTGGADYGYTFGSGTRLTVV.

This chain uses TRBV5-5 with TRBJ2-2; 13 positions match TRBD2. Unmatched junction bases numbered 3, after V lost 0 bases and J lost 4 bases. The CDR3 extends over 17 amino acids. The germline CDR1 and CDR2 sequences are SGHKS and YYEKEE (reference sequence). CDR3 in DNA: TGTGCCAGCAGCTTGGTCACTAGCGGGAGGGCCACCGGGGAGCTGTTTTTT. Protein product: CASSLVTSGRATGELFF.